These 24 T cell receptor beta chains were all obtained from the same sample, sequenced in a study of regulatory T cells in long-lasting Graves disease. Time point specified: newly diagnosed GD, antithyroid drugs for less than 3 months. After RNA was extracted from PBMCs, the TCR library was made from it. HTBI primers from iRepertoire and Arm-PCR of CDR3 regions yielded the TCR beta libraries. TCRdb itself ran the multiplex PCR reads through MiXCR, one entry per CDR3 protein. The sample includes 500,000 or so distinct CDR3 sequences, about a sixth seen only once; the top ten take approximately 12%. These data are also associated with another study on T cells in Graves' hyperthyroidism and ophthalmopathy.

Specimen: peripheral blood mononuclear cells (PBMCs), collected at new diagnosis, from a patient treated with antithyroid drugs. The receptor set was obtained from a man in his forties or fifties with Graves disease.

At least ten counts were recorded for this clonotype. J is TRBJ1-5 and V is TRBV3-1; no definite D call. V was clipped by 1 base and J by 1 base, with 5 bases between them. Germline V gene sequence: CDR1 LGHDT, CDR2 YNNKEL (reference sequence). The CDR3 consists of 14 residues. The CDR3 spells CASSQAQSNQPQHF. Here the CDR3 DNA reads TGTGCCAGCAGCCAAGCCCAGAGCAATCAGCCCCAGCATTTT.

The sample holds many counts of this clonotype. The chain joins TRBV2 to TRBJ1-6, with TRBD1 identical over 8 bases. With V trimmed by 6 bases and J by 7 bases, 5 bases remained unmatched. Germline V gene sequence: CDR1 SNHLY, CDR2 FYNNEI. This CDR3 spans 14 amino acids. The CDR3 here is CASSAGTGNSPLHF. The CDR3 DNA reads TGTGCCAGCAGCGCCGGGACAGGAAATTCACCCCTCCACTTT.

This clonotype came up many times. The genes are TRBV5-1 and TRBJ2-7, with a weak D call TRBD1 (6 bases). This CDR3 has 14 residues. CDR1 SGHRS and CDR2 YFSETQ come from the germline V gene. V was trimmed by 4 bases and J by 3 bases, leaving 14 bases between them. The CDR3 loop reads CASSPRTENYEQYF. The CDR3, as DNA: TGCGCCAGCAGCCCAAGGACAGAAAACTACGAGCAGTACTTC.

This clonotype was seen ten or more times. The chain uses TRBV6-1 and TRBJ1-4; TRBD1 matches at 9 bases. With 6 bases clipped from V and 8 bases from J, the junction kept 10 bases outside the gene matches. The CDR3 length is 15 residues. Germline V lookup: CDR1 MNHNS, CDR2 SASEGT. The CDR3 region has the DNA TGTGCCAGCAGAGCCCCGACAGGGGGGTGGGAAAAACTGTTTTTT. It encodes CASRAPTGGWEKLFF.

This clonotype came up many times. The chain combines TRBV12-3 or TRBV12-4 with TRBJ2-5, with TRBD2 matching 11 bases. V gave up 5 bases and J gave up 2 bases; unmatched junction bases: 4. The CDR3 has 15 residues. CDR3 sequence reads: CASSPRLAGQETQYF. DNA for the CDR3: TGTGCCAGCAGTCCCCGACTAGCGGGACAAGAGACCCAGTACTTC.

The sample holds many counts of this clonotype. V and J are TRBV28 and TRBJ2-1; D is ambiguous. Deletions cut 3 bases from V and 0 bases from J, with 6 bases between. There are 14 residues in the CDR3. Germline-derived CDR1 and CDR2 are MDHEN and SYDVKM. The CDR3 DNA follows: TGTGCCAGCAGTTTCTCCAGCTCCTACAATGAGCAGTTCTTC. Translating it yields CASSFSSSYNEQFF.

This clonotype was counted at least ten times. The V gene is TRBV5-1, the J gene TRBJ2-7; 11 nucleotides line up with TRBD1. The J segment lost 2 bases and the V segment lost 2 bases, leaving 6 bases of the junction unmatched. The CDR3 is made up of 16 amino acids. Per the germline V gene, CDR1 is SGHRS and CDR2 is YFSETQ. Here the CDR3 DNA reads TGCGCCAGCAGCTTCGCACCGGGACAGGGGGCCTACGAGCAGTACTTC. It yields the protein CASSFAPGQGAYEQYF.

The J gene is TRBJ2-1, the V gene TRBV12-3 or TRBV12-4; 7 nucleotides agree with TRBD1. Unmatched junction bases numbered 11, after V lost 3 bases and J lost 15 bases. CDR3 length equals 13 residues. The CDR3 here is CASSFRDRTLGFF. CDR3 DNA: TGTGCCAGCAGTTTCAGGGACAGAACCTTGGGGTTCTTC.

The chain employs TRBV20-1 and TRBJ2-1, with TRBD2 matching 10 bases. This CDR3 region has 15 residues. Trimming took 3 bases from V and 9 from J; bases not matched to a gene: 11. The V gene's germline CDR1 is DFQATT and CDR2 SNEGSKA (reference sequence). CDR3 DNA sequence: TGCAGTGCTAGGGGAAGCGGGAGGGCTAGTTTTGAGCAGTTCTTC. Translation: CSARGSGRASFEQFF.

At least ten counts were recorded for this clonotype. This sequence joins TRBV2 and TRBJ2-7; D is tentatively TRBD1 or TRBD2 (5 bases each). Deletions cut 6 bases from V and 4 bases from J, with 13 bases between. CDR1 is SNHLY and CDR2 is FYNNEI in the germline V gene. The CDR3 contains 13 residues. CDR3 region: CASRVKGPYEQYF. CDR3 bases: TGTGCCAGCAGGGTAAAGGGACCGTACGAGCAGTACTTC.

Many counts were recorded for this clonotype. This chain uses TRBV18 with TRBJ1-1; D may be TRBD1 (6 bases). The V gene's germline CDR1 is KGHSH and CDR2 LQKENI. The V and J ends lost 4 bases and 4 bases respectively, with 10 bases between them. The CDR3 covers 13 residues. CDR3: CASSLKTGTEAFF. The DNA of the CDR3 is TGTGCCAGCTCACTTAAGACAGGCACTGAAGCTTTCTTT.

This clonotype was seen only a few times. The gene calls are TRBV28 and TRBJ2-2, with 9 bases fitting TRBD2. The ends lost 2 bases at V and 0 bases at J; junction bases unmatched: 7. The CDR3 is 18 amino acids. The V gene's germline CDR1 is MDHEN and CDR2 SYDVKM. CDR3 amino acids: CASSLRTSGRTNTGELFF. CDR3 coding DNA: TGTGCCAGCAGTTTACGAACCAGCGGGAGGACGAACACCGGGGAGCTGTTTTTT.

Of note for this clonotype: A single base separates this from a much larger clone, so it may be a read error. The CDR3 loop reads CSARTSRTGQTYEQFF. CDR3 in DNA: TGCAGTGCTAGAACCTCTAGGACAGGGCAAACCTACGAGCAGTTCTTC. This rearrangement joins TRBV20-1 to TRBJ2-1; 8 bases map to TRBD1. Germline V CDR1 and CDR2: DFQATT, SNEGSKA (reference sequence). The length of the CDR3 is 16 residues. J was trimmed by 10 bases and V by 2 bases; bases with no gene match: 16.

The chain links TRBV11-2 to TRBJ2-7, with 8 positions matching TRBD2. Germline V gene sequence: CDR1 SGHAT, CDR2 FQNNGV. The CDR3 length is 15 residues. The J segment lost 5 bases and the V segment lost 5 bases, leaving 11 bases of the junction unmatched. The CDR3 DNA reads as TGTGCCAGCAGCACCAGACTAGCGCGGGGGAACGAGCAGTACTTC. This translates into CASSTRLARGNEQYF.

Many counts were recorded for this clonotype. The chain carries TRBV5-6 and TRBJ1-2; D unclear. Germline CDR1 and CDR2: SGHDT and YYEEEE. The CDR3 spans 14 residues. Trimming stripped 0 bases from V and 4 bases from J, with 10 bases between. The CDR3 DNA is TGTGCCAGCAGCTTGGGGCAGCGTGTCTATGGCTACACCTTC. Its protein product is CASSLGQRVYGYTF.

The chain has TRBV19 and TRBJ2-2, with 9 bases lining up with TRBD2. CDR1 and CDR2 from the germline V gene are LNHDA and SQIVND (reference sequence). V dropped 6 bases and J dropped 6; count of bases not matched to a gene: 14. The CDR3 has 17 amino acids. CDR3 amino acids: CASRMGVIAGAPGELFF. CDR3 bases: TGTGCCAGTAGGATGGGGGTGATAGCGGGAGCCCCCGGGGAGCTGTTTTTT. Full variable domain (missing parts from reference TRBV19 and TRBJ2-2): DGGITQSPKYLFRKEGQNVTLSCEQNLNHDAMYWYRQDPGQGLRLIYYSQIVNDFQKGDIAEGYSVSREKKESFPLTVTSAQKNPTAFYLCASRMGVIAGAPGELFFGEGSRLTVL.

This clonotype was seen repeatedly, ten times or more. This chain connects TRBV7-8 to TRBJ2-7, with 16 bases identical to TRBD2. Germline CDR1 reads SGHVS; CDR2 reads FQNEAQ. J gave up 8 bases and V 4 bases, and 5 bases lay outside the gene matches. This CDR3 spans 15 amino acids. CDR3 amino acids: CASSSGLAGGPKQYF. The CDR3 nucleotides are TGTGCCAGCAGCTCGGGACTAGCGGGAGGGCCTAAGCAGTACTTC.

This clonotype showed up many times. CDR3 loop: CAVLAGGTQYF. CDR3 bases: TGCGCCGTCCTAGCGGGAGGGACGCAGTATTTT. The chain couples TRBV5-1 to TRBJ2-3; 12 positions agree with TRBD2. The trim removed 10 bases at V and 9 bases at J, leaving 3 bases unmatched. This CDR3 comprises 11 residues. Germline V lookup: CDR1 SGHRS, CDR2 YFSETQ. Combining the CDR3 with reference TRBV5-1 and TRBJ2-3 gives the whole variable domain KAGVTQTPRYLIKTRGQQVTLSCSPISGHRSVSWYQQTPGQGLQFLFEYFSETQRNKGNFPGRFSGRQFSNSRSEMNVSTLELGDSALYLCAVLAGGTQYFGPGTRLTVL.

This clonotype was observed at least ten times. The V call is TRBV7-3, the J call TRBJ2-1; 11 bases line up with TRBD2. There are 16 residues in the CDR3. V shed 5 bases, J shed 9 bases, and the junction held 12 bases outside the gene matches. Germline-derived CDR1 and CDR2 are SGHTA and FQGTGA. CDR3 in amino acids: CASSPSSGRLRGEQFF. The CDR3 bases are TGTGCCAGCAGCCCATCTAGCGGGAGGCTAAGGGGTGAGCAGTTCTTC.

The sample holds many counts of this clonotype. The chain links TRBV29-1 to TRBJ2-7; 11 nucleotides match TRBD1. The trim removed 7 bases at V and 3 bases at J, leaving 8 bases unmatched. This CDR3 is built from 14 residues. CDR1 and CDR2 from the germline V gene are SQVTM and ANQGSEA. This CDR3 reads CSAQVGTGGYEQYF. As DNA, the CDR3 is TGCAGCGCCCAAGTGGGGACAGGGGGCTACGAGCAGTACTTC.

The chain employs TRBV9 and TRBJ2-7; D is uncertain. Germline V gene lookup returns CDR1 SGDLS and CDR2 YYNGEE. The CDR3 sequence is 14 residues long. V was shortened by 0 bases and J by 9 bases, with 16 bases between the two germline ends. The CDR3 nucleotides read TGTGCCAGCAGCGTAGGGTCTCGCGGCGAGCGGCAGTACTTC. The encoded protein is CASSVGSRGERQYF.

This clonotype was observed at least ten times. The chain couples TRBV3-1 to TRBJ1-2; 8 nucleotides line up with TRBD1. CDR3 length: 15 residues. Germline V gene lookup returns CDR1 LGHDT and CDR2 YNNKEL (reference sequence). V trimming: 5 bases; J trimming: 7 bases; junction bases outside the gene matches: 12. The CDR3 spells CASSKQGAQPSGYTF. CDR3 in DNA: TGTGCCAGCAGCAAGCAGGGGGCGCAGCCGTCTGGCTACACCTTC. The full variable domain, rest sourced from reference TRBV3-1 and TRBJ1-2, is DTAVSQTPKYLVTQMGNDKSIKCEQNLGHDTMYWYKQDSKKFLKIMFSYNNKELIINETVPNRFSPKSPDKAHLNLHINSLELGDSAVYFCASSKQGAQPSGYTFGSGTRLTVV.

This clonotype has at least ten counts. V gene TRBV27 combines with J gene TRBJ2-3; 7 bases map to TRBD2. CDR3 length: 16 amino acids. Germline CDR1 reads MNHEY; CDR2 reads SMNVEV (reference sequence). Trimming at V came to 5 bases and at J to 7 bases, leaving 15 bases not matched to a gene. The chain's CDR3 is CASSPVWGRAGNTQYF. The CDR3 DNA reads TGTGCCAGCAGTCCCGTCTGGGGGAGGGCCGGGAATACGCAGTATTTT.

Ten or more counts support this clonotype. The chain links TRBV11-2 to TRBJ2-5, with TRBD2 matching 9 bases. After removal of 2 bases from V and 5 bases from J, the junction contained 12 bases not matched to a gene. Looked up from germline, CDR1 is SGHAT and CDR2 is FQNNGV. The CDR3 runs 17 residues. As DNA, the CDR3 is TGTGCCAGCAGCTTACGGGGCGGTAGCGGGAGCCGGGAGACCCAGTACTTC. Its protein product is CASSLRGGSGSRETQYF.